The T cell receptor (beta chain) described here comes from a study of T-cell memory formation after mild COVID-19 (dated by TCRdb to about 2021). At the level of the whole study: TCR sequence clusters from the two donors were largely donor specific. In two donors, T-cell clones that expanded and contracted after mild COVID-19 were followed by sequencing TCRalpha and TCRbeta repertoires longitudinally. The cohort was made up of two young adult volunteers, one female and one male, who were previously healthy. Results and caveats for the whole study, not just this receptor: Contracting CD4+ clones were located mainly in the CM and EM memory subsets, whereas CD8+ clones were found to be enriched in EMRA. Clones that contracted from day 15 to 85 showed balanced CD4/CD8 phenotypes, whereas a second wave of clones that expanded from day 15 to 37 leaned towards CD4+. Some responding clones were found in pre-infection memory, which suggests that pre-existing cross-reactive memory T cells took part in the SARS-CoV-2 response. Whether the second-wave clones peaking on day 37 were SARS-CoV-2 specific was not confirmed. Only a couple of mild cases were covered by the study, and larger cohorts that include severe cases with pre-infection samples were considered necessary.

Reading from cysteine to phenylalanine, the CDR3 counts 12 amino acids. Only the CDR3 region is kept as DNA, spanning 36 bases read in frame from base 1. The germline V gene yields SGHVS for CDR1 and FQNEAQ for CDR2. Deletion took 1 base off V and 15 bases off J, with a span of 13 bases between the germline ends. There are a few counts of this clonotype. No antigen is known for it. No clone much larger than this one lies a single base away; base qualities are absent. Ficoll-Paque density gradient centrifugation was used to isolate PBMCs. These reads were obtained on an Illumina NovaSeq 6000. cDNA libraries for TCRalpha and TCRbeta were prepared by 5'RACE using constant-segment primers, with sample barcodes and unique molecular identifiers added. Trizol reagent was used to extract RNA from every sample. The libraries were amplified in two PCR steps, and the second step added a second sample barcode and Illumina TruSeq adapters. Sequencing of the libraries was done on an Illumina NovaSeq, producing 2 x 150 bp paired-end reads. Per the authors' processing: Demultiplexing of reads and collapsing into UMI-guided consensus sequences were performed with migec v1.2.7. Using mixcr v2.1.11, UMI consensuses were aligned to TRA and TRB V and J templates and then assembled into clonotypes. Clonotypes were classified as expanded or contracted when called significant by both edgeR and NoisET, with noise models trained on biological replicates. For edgeR calls, a false discovery rate-adjusted p below 0.01 and a log2 fold-change threshold of 1 were applied. PCA with hierarchical clustering of max-normalized trajectories of the 1000 most abundant clonotypes was used as exploratory dynamics analysis. Separately sequenced CD4+ and CD8+ repertoires were used to assign the CD4 or CD8 phenotype of responding clones. The public reads were reanalyzed by TCRdb: fastp trimming at Q25, MiXCR alignment, in-frame beta chains only. Identical CDR3 protein sequences are pooled into one entry, listed with their most common genes and DNA. TCRdb, rather than the study authors, made the V and J calls. The sample includes under 250,000 distinct CDR3 sequences, with roughly 10% observed a single time. In total, the top ten clones hold 22% of the sample.

Specimen: PBMCs or a T cell subset sorted from them (not recorded which). The source of this sequence is a man aged 18 to 30 who had mild COVID-19 (a few samples of this study predate the infection). The sample titles of this study are shuffled in the database, so cell type and time point are left out; the donor was told from shared clones. The rearrangement joined TRBV7-8 to TRBJ2-1; a tentative D call is TRBD2 (5 bases match). The nucleotide sequence is given as TGTGCCAGCAGCTTAGAGCTCGGGGTAGGGTTCTTC. The translation is CASSLELGVGFF.